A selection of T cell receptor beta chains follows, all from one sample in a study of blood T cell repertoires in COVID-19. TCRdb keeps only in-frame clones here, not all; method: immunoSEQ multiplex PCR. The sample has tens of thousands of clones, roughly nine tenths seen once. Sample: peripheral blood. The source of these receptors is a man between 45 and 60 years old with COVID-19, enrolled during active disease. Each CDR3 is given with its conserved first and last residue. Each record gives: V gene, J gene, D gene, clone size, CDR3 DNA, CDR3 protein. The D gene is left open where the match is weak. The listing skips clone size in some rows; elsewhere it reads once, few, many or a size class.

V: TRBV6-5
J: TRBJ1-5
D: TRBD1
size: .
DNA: TGTGCCAGCAGAAACAGGGGTGGACAGCCCCAGCATTTT
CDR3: CASRNRGGQPQHF

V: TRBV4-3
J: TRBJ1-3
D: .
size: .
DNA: TGCGCCAGCAGCCAAGAAGCGGCGGGGGCGCGTGGAAGCACCATATATTTT
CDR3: CASSQEAAGARGSTIYF

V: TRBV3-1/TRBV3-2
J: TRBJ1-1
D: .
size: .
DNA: TGTGCCAGCAGCCAAGATAGCGGGAACACTGAAGCTTTCTTT
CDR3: CASSQDSGNTEAFF

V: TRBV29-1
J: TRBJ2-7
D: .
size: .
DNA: TGCAGCGTTGACCAGGGGTACGAGCAGTACTTC
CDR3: CSVDQGYEQYF

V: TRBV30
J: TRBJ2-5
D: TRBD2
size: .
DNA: TGTGCCTGGAATACCGGGACTAGCGGGGGTTCGGAGACCCAGTACTTC
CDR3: CAWNTGTSGGSETQYF

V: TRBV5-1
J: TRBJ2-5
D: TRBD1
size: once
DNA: TGCGCCAGCAGCCCCGACAGGGGGGCGGGAGAGACCCAGTACTTC
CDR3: CASSPDRGAGETQYF

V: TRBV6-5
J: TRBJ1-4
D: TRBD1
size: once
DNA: TGTGCCAGCAGTTACAACAGGGGGCGACGAGGTGAAAAACTGTTTTTT
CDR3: CASSYNRGRRGEKLFF

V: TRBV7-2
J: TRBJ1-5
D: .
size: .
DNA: TGTGCCAGCAGCCCGCTCCGGTATAGCAATCAGCCCCAGCATTTT
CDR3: CASSPLRYSNQPQHF

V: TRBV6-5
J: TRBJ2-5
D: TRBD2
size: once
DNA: TGTGCCAGCAGTTCCGCCCTAGCGGGGGACCGTGAGACCCAGTACTTC
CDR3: CASSSALAGDRETQYF

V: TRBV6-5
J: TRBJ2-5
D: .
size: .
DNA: TGTGCCAGCAGTTACTCGCACTATAGTCAAGAGACCCAGTACTTC
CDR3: CASSYSHYSQETQYF

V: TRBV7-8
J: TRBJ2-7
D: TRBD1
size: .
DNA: TGTGCCAGCAGCTTAGCCCCAGAGACAGGGGAAATCCCCTACGAGCAGTACTTC
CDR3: CASSLAPETGEIPYEQYF

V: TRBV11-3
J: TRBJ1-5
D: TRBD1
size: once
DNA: TGTGCCAGCAGCTTATTTAGGGGGCTCTCGTATCAGCCCCAGCATTTT
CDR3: CASSLFRGLSYQPQHF

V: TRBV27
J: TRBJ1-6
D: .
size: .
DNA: TGTGCCAGCAGTTTTATGCAGGCGTCGCATAATTCACCCCTCCACTTT
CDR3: CASSFMQASHNSPLHF

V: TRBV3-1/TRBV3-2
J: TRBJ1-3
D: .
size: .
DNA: TGTGCCAGCAGCCAAGAAGGGGTGCGGCCCGGAAACACCATATATTTT
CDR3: CASSQEGVRPGNTIYF

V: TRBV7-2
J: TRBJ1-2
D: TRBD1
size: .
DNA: TGTGCCAGCAGCTTTGGGACAGGGACGGGCGGCTACACCTTC
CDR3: CASSFGTGTGGYTF

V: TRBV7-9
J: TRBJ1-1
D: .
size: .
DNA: TGTGCCAGCAGCTTAGACCTAGCCACTGAAGCTTTCTTT
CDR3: CASSLDLATEAFF

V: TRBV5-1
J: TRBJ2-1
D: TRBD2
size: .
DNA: TGCGCCAGCAGCTTGTCGGCGGGGGTTAACAATGAGCAGTTCTTC
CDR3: CASSLSAGVNNEQFF

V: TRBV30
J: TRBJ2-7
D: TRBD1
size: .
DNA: TGTGCCTGGGGGTGGGGGACAGGGGCCTCTGGGGAGCAGTACTTC
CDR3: CAWGWGTGASGEQYF

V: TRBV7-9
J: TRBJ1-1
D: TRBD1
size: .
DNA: TGTGCCAGCAGCTCAAGGGGGCCCACTGAAGCTTTCTTT
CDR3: CASSSRGPTEAFF

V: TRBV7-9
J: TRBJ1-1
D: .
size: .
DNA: TGTGCCAGCAGCCCCAGCGGGGCGAACACTGAAGCTTTCTTT
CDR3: CASSPSGANTEAFF

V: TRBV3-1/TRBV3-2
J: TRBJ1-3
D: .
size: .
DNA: TGTGCCAGCAGCTTCACGGGTCCTGGAAACACCATATATTTT
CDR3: CASSFTGPGNTIYF

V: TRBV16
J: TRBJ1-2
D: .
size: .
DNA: TGTGCCAGCAGCCAATCGGAGCGGAACTATGGCTACACCTTC
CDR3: CASSQSERNYGYTF

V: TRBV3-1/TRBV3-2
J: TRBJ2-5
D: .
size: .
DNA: TGTGCCAGCAGCCAAGATCTGGCGGACAGAGAGACCCAGTACTTC
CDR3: CASSQDLADRETQYF

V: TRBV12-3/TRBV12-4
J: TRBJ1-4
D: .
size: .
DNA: TGTGCCAGCAGGAAAACTAGTGAAAAACTGTTTTTT
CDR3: CASRKTSEKLFF

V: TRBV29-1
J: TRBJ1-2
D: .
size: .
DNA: TGCAGCGTTGACTTGGCACCGAACTATGGCTACACCTTC
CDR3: CSVDLAPNYGYTF

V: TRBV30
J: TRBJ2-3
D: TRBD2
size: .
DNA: TGTGCCTGGAGTGCGGGACTAGCGGGGGGAAAATATACGCAGTATTTT
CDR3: CAWSAGLAGGKYTQYF

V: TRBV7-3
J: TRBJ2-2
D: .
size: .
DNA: TGTGCCAGCAGCCCCAACACAGCCACCGGGGAGCTGTTTTTT
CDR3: CASSPNTATGELFF

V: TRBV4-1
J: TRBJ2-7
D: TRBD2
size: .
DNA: TGCGCCAGCAGCCCCAGCGGGGGCCCCCTCGAGCAGTACTTC
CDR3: CASSPSGGPLEQYF

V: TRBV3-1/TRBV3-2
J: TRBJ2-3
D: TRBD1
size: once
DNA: TGTGCCAGCAGCCATACAGGGGGCACAGATACGCAGTATTTT
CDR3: CASSHTGGTDTQYF

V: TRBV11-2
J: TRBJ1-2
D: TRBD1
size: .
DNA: TGTGCCAGCAGCTCGACAGGGGTAGCTAACTATGGCTACACCTTC
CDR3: CASSSTGVANYGYTF

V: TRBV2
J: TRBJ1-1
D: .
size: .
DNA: TGTGCCAGCAGTCAAGACAGAAACACTGAAGCTTTCTTT
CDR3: CASSQDRNTEAFF

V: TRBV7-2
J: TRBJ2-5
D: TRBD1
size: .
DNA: TGTGCCAGCAGCTTAGTAAGAGGGGGCCAGGAGACCCAGTACTTC
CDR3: CASSLVRGGQETQYF

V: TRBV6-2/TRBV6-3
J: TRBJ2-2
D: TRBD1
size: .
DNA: TGTGCCAGCAGTCTAATACAGGGGGTAGGAACCGGGGAGCTGTTTTTT
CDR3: CASSLIQGVGTGELFF

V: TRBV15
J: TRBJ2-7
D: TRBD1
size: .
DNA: TGTGCCACCAGCTCCTCCGGGACAGCTTACGAGCAGTACTTC
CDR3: CATSSSGTAYEQYF

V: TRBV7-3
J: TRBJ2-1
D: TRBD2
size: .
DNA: TGTGCCAGCAGCTTAGATAGCGGGGGGGCAAATGAGCAGTTCTTC
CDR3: CASSLDSGGANEQFF

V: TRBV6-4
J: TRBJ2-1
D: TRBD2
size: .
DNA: TGTGCCAGCAGTCTTCTAGCGGGTTCGTACAATGAGCAGTTCTTC
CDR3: CASSLLAGSYNEQFF

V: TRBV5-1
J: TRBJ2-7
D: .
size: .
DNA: TGCGCCAGCAGCTTGGTTTCCAGGGCTGTACGGTACGAGCAGTACTTC
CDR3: CASSLVSRAVRYEQYF

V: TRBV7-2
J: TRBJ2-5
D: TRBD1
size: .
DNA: TGTGCCAGCAGCTTAGCCCGACAGGGAGCGAGGAAAGAGACCCAGTACTTC
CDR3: CASSLARQGARKETQYF

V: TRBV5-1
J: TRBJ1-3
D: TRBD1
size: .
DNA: TGCGCCAGCAGCACGGGCGGGACAGCTGGAAACACCATATATTTT
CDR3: CASSTGGTAGNTIYF

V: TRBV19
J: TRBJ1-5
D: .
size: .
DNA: TGTGCCAGTAGTATCCCGGGGAGGGGCAATCAGCCCCAGCATTTT
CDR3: CASSIPGRGNQPQHF

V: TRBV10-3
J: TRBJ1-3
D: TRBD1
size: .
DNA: TGTGCCATCAGCACCACAGGGGTTGGAAACACCATATATTTT
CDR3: CAISTTGVGNTIYF

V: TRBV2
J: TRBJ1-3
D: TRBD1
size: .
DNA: TGTGCCAGCAGTCGCAGGGGGCAGAACTCTGGAAACACCATATATTTT
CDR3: CASSRRGQNSGNTIYF